One sample yielded the 19 T cell receptor beta chains listed below, sequenced in a study of T cell repertoires in cytomegalovirus infection. TCRdb re-analysed the reads in MiXCR, keeping a single row per CDR3 protein. This sample has fewer than 550,000 distinct CDR3 sequences, with approximately 26% found just once. The sequenced sample consisted of PBMCs. The source of these receptors is a human donor in good health (CMV status not recorded). Some clones in this sample may be carry-over from other donors' samples.

This clonotype was counted only a few times. The chain uses TRBV7-8 and TRBJ2-4; 7 positions match TRBD1. The junction had 17 bases not matched to a gene; V was cut back by 5 bases and J by 1 base. Germline V gene sequence: CDR1 SGHVS, CDR2 FQNEAQ. This CDR3 contains 19 residues. CDR3 sequence: CASSARVGQLLGAKNIQYF. DNA for the CDR3: TGTGCCAGCAGCGCCAGGGTGGGACAGCTCCTAGGGGCCAAAAACATTCAGTACTTC.

This clonotype has ten or more counts. The V call is TRBV6-2 or TRBV6-3, the J call TRBJ1-2, with 8 nucleotides matching TRBD1. The V segment lost 6 bases and the J segment 3 bases; nucleotides outside the gene matches: 6. The CDR3 has 14 amino acids. CDR1 and CDR2 from the germline V gene are MNHEY and SVGEGT. The CDR3 sequence: CASRTQGVDYGYTF. The CDR3, as DNA: TGTGCCAGCAGGACACAGGGGGTCGACTATGGCTACACCTTC.

This clonotype appeared many times. The chain employs TRBV7-8 and TRBJ1-3; no firm D call. Trimming pared 5 bases from V and 3 bases from J, leaving 11 bases between. The CDR3 runs 14 residues. The germline V gene has CDR1 SGHVS and CDR2 FQNEAQ. DNA for the CDR3: TGTGCCAGCAGCCCCGAGACGCGTGGAAACACCATATATTTT. Protein: CASSPETRGNTIYF.

This clonotype has a handful of counts. This sequence joins TRBV7-9 and TRBJ1-2, with D possibly matching TRBD1 (6 bases). V shed 7 bases and J shed 4 bases, with 16 bases lying between them. Germline V gene lookup returns CDR1 SEHNR and CDR2 FQNEAQ (reference sequence). The CDR3 length is 14 residues. CDR3 DNA sequence: TGTGCCAGCACCCTGGGTCAGGGGAGCTATGGCTACACCTTC. This encodes CASTLGQGSYGYTF.

The chain is built from TRBV11-1 and TRBJ2-3; D may correspond to TRBD1 or TRBD2 (6 bases each). Trimming cost V 5 bases and J 10 bases, with 19 bases left between them. The length of the CDR3 is 14 residues. The germline V gene encodes CDR1 SGHAT and CDR2 FQDESV (reference sequence). CDR3 nucleotides: TGTGCCAGCAGCGATGAGGGGGGAAGGAATGCGCAGTATTTT. It yields the protein CASSDEGGRNAQYF.

This clonotype has ten or more counts. V usage is TRBV7-8 and J usage is TRBJ1-2; 7 nucleotides line up with TRBD1. V lost 3 bases to trimming and J lost 1 base; unmatched junction nucleotides: 2. CDR1 SGHVS and CDR2 FQNEAQ come from the germline V gene. This CDR3 region has 14 residues. CDR3 nucleotide sequence: TGTGCCAGCAGCTTGGGACAGATTAACTATGGCTACACCTTC. Its translation is CASSLGQINYGYTF.

The chain is built from TRBV12-5 and TRBJ2-1; the D gene is possibly TRBD2 (6 bases). CDR1 and CDR2 from the germline V gene are LGHNT and FRNRAP. The V gene lost 4 bases and the J gene lost 5 bases, with 15 bases spanning the gap. CDR3 length: 15 amino acids. CDR3 sequence (DNA): TGTGCTAGTGGTTCCACGGGAGAGAGAAACAATGAGCAGTTCTTC. This gives the protein CASGSTGERNNEQFF.

Turning to this clonotype: Given a much more abundant clone one base away, this may be a read error. The J gene is TRBJ2-1, the V gene TRBV7-6; no clear D gene. The V gene lost 2 bases and the J gene lost 8 bases, with 13 bases spanning the gap. The CDR3 is made up of 14 amino acids. CDR1 and CDR2 (germline): SGHVS, FNYEAQ. DNA for the CDR3: TGTGCCAGCAGCTTACGTCTAGATGACGATGAGCAGTTCTTC. Residues: CASSLRLDDDEQFF. The full variable domain, with the rest looked up from reference TRBV7-6 and TRBJ2-1, is GAGVSQSPRYKVTKRGQDVALRCDPISGHVSLYWYRQALGQGPEFLTYFNYEAQQDKSGLPNDRFSAERPEGSISTLTIQRTEQRDSAMYRCASSLRLDDDEQFFGPGTRLTVL.

The V call is TRBV6-5, the J call TRBJ2-3, with D possibly TRBD2 on 5 matching bases. The CDR3 runs 15 residues. CDR1 is MNHEY, CDR2 SVGAGI, per germline. The ends were cut back, 4 bases at V and 0 bases at J, with 11 bases in the middle. The CDR3 nucleotides are TGTGCCAGCAGTTCTCGGACTCCTAGCACAGATACGCAGTATTTT. This sequence encodes CASSSRTPSTDTQYF.

The rearrangement joins TRBV12-3 or TRBV12-4 to TRBJ2-5, with a possible D match to TRBD1 (6 bases). The CDR3 runs 14 residues. The V and J ends lost 3 bases and 5 bases respectively, with 13 bases between them. CDR3 sequence reads: CASSFPGDGETQYF. For the CDR3, the DNA is TGTGCCAGCAGTTTTCCAGGGGACGGGGAGACCCAGTACTTC.

This chain uses TRBV7-9 with TRBJ2-1; D tentatively fits TRBD1 or TRBD2 (6 bases each). Germline assignment: CDR1 SEHNR and CDR2 FQNEAQ (reference sequence). CDR3 length: 13 residues. V dropped 4 bases and J dropped 9 bases, with 13 bases sitting between them. This chain's CDR3 is CASSSRGPAEQFF. The CDR3 nucleotides are TGTGCCAGCAGCTCCCGGGGGCCCGCTGAGCAGTTCTTC. Supplemented by reference TRBV7-9 and TRBJ2-1, the full variable domain reads DTGVSQNPRHKITKRGQNVTFRCDPISEHNRLYWYRQTLGQGPEFLTYFQNEAQLEKSRLLSDRFSAERPKGSFSTLEIQRTEQGDSAMYLCASSSRGPAEQFFGPGTRLTVL.

The sample holds many counts of this clonotype. The chain has TRBV7-8 and TRBJ2-1; 12 nucleotides line up with TRBD1. CDR1 and CDR2 from the germline V gene are SGHVS and FQNEAQ. Losses at the gene ends were 5 bases for V and 6 bases for J; bases not matched to a gene: 5. This CDR3 is built from 15 residues. The CDR3 loop reads CASSQGQGASNEQFF. CDR3 nucleotides: TGTGCCAGCAGCCAGGGACAGGGGGCTAGCAATGAGCAGTTCTTC.

This clonotype turned up a few times. The rearrangement uses TRBV5-1 and TRBJ2-7; 8 nucleotides line up with TRBD1. V lost 2 bases, J lost 5 bases, and 6 bases stayed unmatched. The CDR3 is made up of 14 amino acids. Per germline, CDR1 SGHRS and CDR2 YFSETQ. The CDR3 region has the DNA TGCGCCAGCAGCTTAGAAGACAGGGGTAACGAGCAGTACTTC. Its translation is CASSLEDRGNEQYF.

CDR3 nucleotides: TGCAGCGTTGAACCACAGGTTGAAGAGACCCAGTACTTC. This encodes CSVEPQVEETQYF. The V and J genes are TRBV29-1 and TRBJ2-5, with D possibly matching TRBD1 (5 bases). The germline V gene has CDR1 SQVTM and CDR2 ANQGSEA. The CDR3 totals 13 residues. Trimming shortened V by 2 bases and J by 3 bases, and 10 bases separated the two germline ends.

The chain employs TRBV6-5 and TRBJ2-3, with 8 positions matching TRBD2. This CDR3 contains 15 residues. With 1 base clipped from V and 5 bases from J, the junction kept 5 bases outside the gene matches. Germline V gene lookup returns CDR1 MNHEY and CDR2 SVGAGI. CDR3 sequence (DNA): TGTGCCAGCAGTTACTGGCGGGAGGTTGGAGATACGCAGTATTTT. Translation gives CASSYWREVGDTQYF.

This rearrangement joins TRBV20-1 to TRBJ2-1; the match to TRBD2 covers 12 bases. V lost 2 bases, J lost 0 bases, and 11 bases stayed unmatched. The CDR3 has 19 residues. Germline loops: CDR1 DFQATT, CDR2 SNEGSKA (reference sequence). CDR3 sequence: CSARILTGLAGHSYNEQFF. CDR3 nucleotide sequence: TGCAGTGCTAGAATACTGACGGGACTAGCGGGCCACTCCTACAATGAGCAGTTCTTC.

This clonotype has more than one count but fewer than ten. The chain employs TRBV20-1 and TRBJ2-1; TRBD2 matches 8 bases. CDR3 length: 14 residues. Trimming took 6 bases from V and 7 from J; bases not matched to a gene: 11. Germline CDR1 is DFQATT and CDR2 is SNEGSKA (reference sequence). The CDR3 loop reads CSAVLSGRGNEQFF. Written as DNA, the CDR3 is TGCAGTGCCGTTCTAAGCGGGAGAGGGAATGAGCAGTTCTTC.

This clonotype was observed a handful of times. The chain is built from TRBV6-2 or TRBV6-3 and TRBJ2-1, with TRBD2 identical over 7 bases. Germline values: CDR1 MNHEY, CDR2 SVGEGT. V lost 3 bases to trimming and J lost 0 bases; unmatched junction nucleotides: 14. There are 19 residues in the CDR3. The CDR3 bases are TGTGCCAGCAGTTATACACTAGCGCCCGAAGATAACTCCTACAATGAGCAGTTCTTC. Translation: CASSYTLAPEDNSYNEQFF.

This chain links TRBV4-3 with TRBJ1-5, with D maybe TRBD1 (6 bases). In germline, CDR1 is LGHNA, CDR2 YSLEER. V lost 0 bases and J lost 9, with 12 bases in between. The CDR3 spans 14 residues. The CDR3: CASSQDWDTLPQHF. The CDR3 bases are TGCGCCAGCAGCCAAGATTGGGACACGCTGCCCCAGCATTTT.